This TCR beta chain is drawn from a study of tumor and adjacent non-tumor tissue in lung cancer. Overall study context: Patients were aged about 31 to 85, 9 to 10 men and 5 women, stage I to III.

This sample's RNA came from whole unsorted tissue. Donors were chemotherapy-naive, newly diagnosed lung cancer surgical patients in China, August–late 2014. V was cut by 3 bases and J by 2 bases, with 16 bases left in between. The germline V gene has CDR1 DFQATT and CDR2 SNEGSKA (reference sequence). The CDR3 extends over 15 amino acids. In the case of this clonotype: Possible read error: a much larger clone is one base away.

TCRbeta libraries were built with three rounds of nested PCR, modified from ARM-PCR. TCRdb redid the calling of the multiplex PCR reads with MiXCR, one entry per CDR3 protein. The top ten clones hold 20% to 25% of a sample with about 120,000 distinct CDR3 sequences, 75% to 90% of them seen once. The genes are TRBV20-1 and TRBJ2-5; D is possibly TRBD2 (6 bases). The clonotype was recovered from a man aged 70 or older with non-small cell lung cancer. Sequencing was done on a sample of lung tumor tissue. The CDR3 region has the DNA TGCAGTGCTAGGGAGACTAGAGGGGCGCAAGAGACCCAGTACTTC. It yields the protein CSARETRGAQETQYF.